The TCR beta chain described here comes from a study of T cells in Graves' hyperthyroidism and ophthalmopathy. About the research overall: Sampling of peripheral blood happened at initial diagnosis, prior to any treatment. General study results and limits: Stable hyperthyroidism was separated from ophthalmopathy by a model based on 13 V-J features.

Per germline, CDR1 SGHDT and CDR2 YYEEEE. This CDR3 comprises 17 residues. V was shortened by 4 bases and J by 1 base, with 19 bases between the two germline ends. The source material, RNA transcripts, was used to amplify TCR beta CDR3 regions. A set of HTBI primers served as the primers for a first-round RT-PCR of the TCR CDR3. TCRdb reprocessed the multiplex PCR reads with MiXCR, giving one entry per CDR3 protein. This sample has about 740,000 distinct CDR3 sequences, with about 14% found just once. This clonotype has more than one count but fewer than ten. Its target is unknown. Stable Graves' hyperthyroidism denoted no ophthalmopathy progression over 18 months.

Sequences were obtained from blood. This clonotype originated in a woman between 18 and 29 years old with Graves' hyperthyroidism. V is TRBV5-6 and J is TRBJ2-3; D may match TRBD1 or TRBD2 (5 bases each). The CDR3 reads CASSLFSGTTRTDTQYF. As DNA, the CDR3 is TGTGCCAGCAGCCTCTTTTCCGGGACGACCCGCACAGATACGCAGTATTTT.